These T cell receptor beta chains were read from a single sample in a study of T cell responses to AZD1222 COVID-19 vaccine. The data were produced by immunoSEQ multiplex PCR, yet TCRdb's version contains in-frame clones alone and is incomplete. Among 70,000 to 95,000 clones, 80% to 95% were seen once, and the ten largest hold 6.5% to 9.5%. The material sequenced was peripheral blood, taken 28 days after the second AZD1222 dose. These receptors were obtained from an adult who received the AZD1222 COVID-19 vaccine. The CDR3 runs from the conserved cysteine through the conserved F or W. A D gene is named only where the DNA matches it firmly.

v_call,d_call,j_call,cdr3_nt,cdr3_aa
TRBV28,TRBD1,TRBJ1-1,TGTGCCAGCAGTTCGGGAGGGACAGGACCGAACACTGAAGCTTTCTTT,CASSSGGTGPNTEAFF
TRBV28,TRBD2,TRBJ2-3,TGTGCCAGCAGTTCGACTAGCGGGAGGGCGCGGCGTAGCACAGATACGCAGTATTTT,CASSSTSGRARRSTDTQYF
TRBV7-9,NA,TRBJ1-1,TGTGCCAGCAGCTTAGAACAGGGCACTGAAGCTTTCTTT,CASSLEQGTEAFF
TRBV7-3,TRBD2,TRBJ2-7,TGTGCCAGCAGCCACGGACTAGCTGATCACGAGCAGTACTTC,CASSHGLADHEQYF
TRBV28,NA,TRBJ1-5,TGTGCCAGCAGTTTACGGGACGTTCGGGTTTGGGGCAATCAGCCCCAGCATTTT,CASSLRDVRVWGNQPQHF
TRBV7-9,TRBD2,TRBJ2-7,TGTGCCAGCAGCTTCTCGGGACTAGCGGGCGAGCAGTACTTC,CASSFSGLAGEQYF
TRBV9,NA,TRBJ1-3,TGTGCCAGCAGCGTAAGTCAGGCTGGAAACACCATATATTTT,CASSVSQAGNTIYF
TRBV5-1,TRBD1,TRBJ2-7,TGCGCCAGCAGCCCCGGGACAGGGGGGCAGGAGCAGTACTTC,CASSPGTGGQEQYF
TRBV4-3,TRBD2,TRBJ2-2,TGCGCCAGCAGCCGAAGCCTGGGAGGGGTTCAACCGGACGGGGAGCTGTTTTTT,CASSRSLGGVQPDGELFF
TRBV7-3,NA,TRBJ1-2,TGTGCCAGCAGCCCAGGAGGAGCACGAACCTATGGCTACACCTTC,CASSPGGARTYGYTF
TRBV3-1/TRBV3-2,NA,TRBJ1-3,TGTGCCAGTAGCCCTTCCTCGGGTCCTGGAAACACCATATATTTT,CASSPSSGPGNTIYF
TRBV10-3,NA,TRBJ1-4,TGTGCCATCAGCGAACCGACACAAGGAGATGAAAAACTGTTTTTT,CAISEPTQGDEKLFF
TRBV30,NA,TRBJ1-1,TGTGCCTGGAGTGTTGGGACACTGAACACTGAAGCTTTCTTT,CAWSVGTLNTEAFF
TRBV6-5,NA,TRBJ2-2,TGTGCCAGCACCCAAGCGACTCCCAAGACCGGGGAGCTGTTTTTT,CASTQATPKTGELFF
TRBV7-2,NA,TRBJ1-3,TGTGCCAGCAGCGAGGACATCTCTGGAAACACCATATATTTT,CASSEDISGNTIYF
TRBV10-3,NA,TRBJ1-2,TGTGCCATCAGTGACCCCGCGGCAGTCCCAGCTAACTATGGCTACACCTTC,CAISDPAAVPANYGYTF
TRBV5-4,TRBD1,TRBJ2-7,TGTGCCAGCAGACTGCCAGGGGGCGAGCAGTACTTC,CASRLPGGEQYF